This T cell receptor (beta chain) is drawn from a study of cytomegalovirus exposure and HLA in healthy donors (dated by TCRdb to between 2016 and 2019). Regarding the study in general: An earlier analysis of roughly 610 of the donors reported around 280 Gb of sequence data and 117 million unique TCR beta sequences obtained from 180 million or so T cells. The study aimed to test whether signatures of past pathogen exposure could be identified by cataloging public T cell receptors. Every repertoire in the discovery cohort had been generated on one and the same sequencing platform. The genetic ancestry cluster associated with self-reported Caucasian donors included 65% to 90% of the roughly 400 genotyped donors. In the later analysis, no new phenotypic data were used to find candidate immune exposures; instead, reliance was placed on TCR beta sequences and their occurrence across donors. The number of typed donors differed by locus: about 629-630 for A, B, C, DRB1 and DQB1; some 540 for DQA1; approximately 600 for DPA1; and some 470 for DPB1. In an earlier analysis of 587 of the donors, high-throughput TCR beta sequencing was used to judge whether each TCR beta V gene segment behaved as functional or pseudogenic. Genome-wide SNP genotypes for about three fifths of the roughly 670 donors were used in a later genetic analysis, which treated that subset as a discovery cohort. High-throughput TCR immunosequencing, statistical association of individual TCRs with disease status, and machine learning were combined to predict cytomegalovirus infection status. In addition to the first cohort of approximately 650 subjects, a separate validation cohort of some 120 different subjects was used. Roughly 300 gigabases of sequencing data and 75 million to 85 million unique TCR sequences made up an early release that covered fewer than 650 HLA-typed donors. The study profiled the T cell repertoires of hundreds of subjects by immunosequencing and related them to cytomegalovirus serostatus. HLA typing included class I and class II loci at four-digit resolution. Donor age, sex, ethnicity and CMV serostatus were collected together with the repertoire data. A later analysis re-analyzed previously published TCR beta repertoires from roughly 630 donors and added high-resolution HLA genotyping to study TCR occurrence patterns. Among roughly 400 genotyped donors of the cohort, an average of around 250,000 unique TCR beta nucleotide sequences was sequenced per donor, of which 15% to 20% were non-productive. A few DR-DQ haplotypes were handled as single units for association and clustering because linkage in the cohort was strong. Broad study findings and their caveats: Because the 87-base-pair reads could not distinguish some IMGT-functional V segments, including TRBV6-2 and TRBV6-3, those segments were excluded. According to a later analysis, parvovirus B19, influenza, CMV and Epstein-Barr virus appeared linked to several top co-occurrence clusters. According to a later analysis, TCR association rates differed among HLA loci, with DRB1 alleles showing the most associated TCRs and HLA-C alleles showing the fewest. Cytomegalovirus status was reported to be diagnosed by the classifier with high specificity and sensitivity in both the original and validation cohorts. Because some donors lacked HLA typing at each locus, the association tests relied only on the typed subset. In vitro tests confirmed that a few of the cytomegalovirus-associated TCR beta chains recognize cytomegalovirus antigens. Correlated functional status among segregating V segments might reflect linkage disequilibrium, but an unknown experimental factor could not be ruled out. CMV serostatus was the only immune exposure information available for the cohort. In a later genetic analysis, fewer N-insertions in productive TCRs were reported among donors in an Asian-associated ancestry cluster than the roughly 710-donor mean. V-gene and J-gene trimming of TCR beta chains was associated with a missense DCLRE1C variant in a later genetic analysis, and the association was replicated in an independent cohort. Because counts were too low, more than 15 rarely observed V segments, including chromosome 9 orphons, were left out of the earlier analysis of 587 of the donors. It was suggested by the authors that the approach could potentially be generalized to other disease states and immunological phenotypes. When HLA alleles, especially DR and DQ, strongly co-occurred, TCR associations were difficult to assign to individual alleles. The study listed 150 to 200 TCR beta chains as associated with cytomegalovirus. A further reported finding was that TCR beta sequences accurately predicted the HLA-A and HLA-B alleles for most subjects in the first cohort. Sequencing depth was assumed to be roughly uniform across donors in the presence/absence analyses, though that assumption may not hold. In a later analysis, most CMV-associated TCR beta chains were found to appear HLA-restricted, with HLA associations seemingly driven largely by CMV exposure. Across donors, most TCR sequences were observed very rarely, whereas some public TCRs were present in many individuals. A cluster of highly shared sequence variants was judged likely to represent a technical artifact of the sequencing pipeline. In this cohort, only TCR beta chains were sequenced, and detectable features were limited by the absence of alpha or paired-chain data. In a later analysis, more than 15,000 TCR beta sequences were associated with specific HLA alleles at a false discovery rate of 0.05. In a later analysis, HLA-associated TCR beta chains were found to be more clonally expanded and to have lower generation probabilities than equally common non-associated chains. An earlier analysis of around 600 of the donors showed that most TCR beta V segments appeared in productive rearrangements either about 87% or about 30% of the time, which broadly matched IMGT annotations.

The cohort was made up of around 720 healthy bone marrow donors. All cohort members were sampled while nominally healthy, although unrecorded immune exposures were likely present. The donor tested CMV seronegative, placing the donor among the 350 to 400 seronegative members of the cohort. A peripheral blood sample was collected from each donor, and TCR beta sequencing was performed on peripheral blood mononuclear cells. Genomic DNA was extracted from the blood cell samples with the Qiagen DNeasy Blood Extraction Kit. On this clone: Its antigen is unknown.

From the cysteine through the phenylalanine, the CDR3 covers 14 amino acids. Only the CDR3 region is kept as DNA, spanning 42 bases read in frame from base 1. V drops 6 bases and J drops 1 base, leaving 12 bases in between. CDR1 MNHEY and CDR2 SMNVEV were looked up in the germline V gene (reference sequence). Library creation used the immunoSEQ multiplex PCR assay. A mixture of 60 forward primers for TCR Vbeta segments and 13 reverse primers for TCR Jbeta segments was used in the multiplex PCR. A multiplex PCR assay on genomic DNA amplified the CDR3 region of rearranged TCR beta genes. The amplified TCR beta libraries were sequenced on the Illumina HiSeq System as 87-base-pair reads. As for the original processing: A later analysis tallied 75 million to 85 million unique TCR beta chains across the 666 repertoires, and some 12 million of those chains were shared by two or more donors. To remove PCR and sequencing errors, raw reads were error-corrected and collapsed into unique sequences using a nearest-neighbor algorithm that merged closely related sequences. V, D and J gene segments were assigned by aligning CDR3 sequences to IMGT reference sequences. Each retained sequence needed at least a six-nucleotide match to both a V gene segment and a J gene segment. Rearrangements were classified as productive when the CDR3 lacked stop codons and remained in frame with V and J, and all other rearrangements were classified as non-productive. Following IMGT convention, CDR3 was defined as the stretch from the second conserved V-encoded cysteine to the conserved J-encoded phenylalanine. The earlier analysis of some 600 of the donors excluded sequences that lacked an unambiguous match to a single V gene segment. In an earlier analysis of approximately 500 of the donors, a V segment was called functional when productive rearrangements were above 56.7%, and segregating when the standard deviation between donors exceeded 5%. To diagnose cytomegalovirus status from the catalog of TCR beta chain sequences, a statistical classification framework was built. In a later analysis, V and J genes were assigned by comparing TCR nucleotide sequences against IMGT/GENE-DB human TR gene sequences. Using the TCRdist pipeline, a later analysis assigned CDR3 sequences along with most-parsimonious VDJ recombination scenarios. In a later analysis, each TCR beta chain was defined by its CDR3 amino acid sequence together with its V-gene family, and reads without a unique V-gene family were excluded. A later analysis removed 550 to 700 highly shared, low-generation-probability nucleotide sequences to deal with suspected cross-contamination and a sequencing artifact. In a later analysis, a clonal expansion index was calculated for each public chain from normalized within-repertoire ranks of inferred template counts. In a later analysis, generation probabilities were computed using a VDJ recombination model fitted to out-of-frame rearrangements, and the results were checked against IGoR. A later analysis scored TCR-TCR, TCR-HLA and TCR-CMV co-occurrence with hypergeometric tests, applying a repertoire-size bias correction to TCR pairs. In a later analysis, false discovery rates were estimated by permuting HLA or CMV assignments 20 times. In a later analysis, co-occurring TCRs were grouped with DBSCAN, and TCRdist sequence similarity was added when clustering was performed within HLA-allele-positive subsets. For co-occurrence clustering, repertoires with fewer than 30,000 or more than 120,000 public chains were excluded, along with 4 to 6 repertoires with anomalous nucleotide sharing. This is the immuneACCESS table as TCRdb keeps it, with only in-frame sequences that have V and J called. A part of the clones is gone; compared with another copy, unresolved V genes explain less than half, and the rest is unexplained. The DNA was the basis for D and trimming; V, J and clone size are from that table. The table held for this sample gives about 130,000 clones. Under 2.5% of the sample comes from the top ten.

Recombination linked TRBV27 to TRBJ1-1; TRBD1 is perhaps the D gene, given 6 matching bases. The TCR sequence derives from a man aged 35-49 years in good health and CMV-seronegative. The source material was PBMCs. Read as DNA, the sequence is TGTGCCAGCAGCCCGGGACAAAGGAACACTGAAGCTTTCTTT. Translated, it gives CASSPGQRNTEAFF.